This T cell receptor beta chain was found in a study of PD-L1 blockade in urothelial cancer. Sample time point: peripheral blood 6 weeks after treatment start. CDR1 and CDR2 (germline): SSHAT, FNYEAQ (reference sequence). The V gene end was trimmed by 2 bases and the J gene end by 4 bases; junction bases not matched to a gene: 2. The CDR3 covers 13 residues. The assay was immunoSEQ multiplex PCR, and TCRdb's table has in-frame clones only and misses some. The table shows 50,000 to 60,000 clones, with 88% occurring only once. The source is a man aged 60 to 69 with urothelial cancer. The specimen comprised PBMCs, sampled around atezolizumab (anti-PD-L1) treatment. The chain uses TRBV7-7 and TRBJ2-7; 7 bases fit TRBD1. This CDR3 is CASSLRQGYEQYF. The CDR3 DNA sequence: TGTGCCAGCAGCTTAAGACAGGGTTACGAGCAGTACTTC.